The following is a T cell receptor beta chain sequence with its context. Its matching antigen is unknown. This sample stems from a study of cytomegalovirus exposure and HLA in healthy donors. Use of 60 Vbeta and 13 Jbeta primers characterized the PCR. The assay was immunoSEQ multiplex PCR, and TCRdb's table has in-frame clones only and misses some. The sample shows about 180,000 clones, over 70% of them seen only once. Points from the study as a whole: Trimming of TCR beta V- and J-genes showed a link, identified in a later analysis, to a missense DCLRE1C variant. The study designated over 150 TCR beta chains cytomegalovirus-associated. Confirmation in vitro established that three CMV-associated chains were specific for CMV antigens. Roughly uniform sequencing depth across donors was assumed, possibly incorrectly.

Germline values: CDR1 GTSNPN, CDR2 SVGIG (reference sequence). This CDR3 is 15 amino acids long. V dropped 3 bases and J dropped 0 bases, with 13 bases sitting between them. The receptor comes from a male donor in good health and CMV-seronegative. This chain connects TRBV30 to TRBJ2-3, with D possibly being TRBD2 (5 bases). Sequencing input: PBMCs. This CDR3 reads CAWREAAGSTDTQYF. CDR3 in DNA: TGTGCCTGGAGAGAGGCTGCGGGTAGCACAGATACGCAGTATTTT.